The TCR beta chain under discussion was sequenced for a study of T cell responses to AZD1222 COVID-19 vaccine. General observations from the study: The breadth and depth of Spike-specific TCRs increased once two AZD1222 doses had been given.

TCRdb's copy holds only in-frame clones and misses some; the assay was immunoSEQ multiplex PCR. The data hold about 83,000 clones, with 90% to 95% observed a single time. By share of the sample, this clone is medium-sized. Its antigen is unidentified. This clonotype was obtained from an adult in good health. The sequenced sample was peripheral blood, obtained on day 0 of MenACWY control vaccination.

As DNA, the CDR3 is TGTGCCATTCGGCCGGGGGACAGGCGGCCCCTATACTATGGCTACACCTTC. Protein sequence: CAIRPGDRRPLYYGYTF. This sequence joins TRBV10-3 and TRBJ1-2, with 8 bases fitting TRBD1. CDR3 size: 17 residues. The germline gives CDR1 ENHRY, CDR2 SYGVKD. V was clipped by 9 bases and J by 3 bases; unmatched bases: 18.